This T cell receptor (beta chain) was profiled in a study of blood T cell repertoires in COVID-19. Study-wide background: PBMCs, B-cell-depleted T cells, or T cells were the source of the cDNA or gDNA that made up the material.

Authors' data handling: Reference gene primer amplification gave estimated nucleated cell counts. The table came from immunoSEQ multiplex PCR; TCRdb's copy has only in-frame clones and leaves some out. For V, J and clone size, that table is used; D and trimming come from the DNA. The profile covers 200,000 to 250,000 clones, with over 80% appearing a single time and 5.5% to 7.5% taken by the ten largest. In germline, CDR1 is MNHEY, CDR2 SVGAGI. The V gene lost 8 bases and the J gene lost 6 bases, with 10 bases spanning the gap. The CDR3 is 12 amino acids. This receptor was identified in a woman aged 40 to 55 who had recovered from COVID-19. Material: PBMCs or T cells enriched from blood (not recorded which). The chain recombines TRBV6-5 with TRBJ2-2; D unclear. This CDR3 reads CASRVGSGELFF. As DNA, the CDR3 is TGTGCCAGCCGCGTCGGTTCCGGGGAGCTGTTTTTT.